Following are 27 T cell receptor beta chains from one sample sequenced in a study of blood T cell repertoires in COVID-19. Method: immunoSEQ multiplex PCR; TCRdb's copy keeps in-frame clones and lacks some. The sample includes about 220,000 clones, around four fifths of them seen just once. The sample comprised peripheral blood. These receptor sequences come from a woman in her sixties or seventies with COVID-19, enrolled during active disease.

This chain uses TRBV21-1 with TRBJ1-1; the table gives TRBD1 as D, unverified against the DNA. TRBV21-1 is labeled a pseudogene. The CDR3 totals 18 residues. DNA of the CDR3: TGTGCCAGCAGCAAGAGCTACAGGACAGGCTCTAAGACCACTGAAGCTTTCTTT. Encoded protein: CASSKSYRTGSKTTEAFF.

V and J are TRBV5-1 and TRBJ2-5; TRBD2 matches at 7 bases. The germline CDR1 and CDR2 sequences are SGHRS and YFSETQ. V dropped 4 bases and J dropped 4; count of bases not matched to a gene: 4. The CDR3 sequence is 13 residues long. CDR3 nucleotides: TGCGCCAGCAGCACTGTAGCGGGAGAGACCCAGTACTTC. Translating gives CASSTVAGETQYF.

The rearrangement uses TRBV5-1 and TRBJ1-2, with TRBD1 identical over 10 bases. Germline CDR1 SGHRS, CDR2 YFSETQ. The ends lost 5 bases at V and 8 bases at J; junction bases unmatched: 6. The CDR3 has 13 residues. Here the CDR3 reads CASRAGTGVGYTF. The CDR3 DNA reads TGCGCCAGCAGAGCCGGGACAGGGGTGGGCTACACCTTC.

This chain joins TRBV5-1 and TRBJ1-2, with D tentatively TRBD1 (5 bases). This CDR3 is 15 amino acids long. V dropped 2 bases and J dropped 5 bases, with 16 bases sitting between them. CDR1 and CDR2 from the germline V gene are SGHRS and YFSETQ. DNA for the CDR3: TGCGCCAGCAGCTTAGGGGACTTTTCCGCTTATGGCTACACCTTC. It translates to CASSLGDFSAYGYTF.

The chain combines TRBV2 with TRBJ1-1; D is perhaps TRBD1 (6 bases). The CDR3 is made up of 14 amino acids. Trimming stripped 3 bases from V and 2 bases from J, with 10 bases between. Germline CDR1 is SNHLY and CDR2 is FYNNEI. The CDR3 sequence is CASSETGANTEAFF. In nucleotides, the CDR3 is TGTGCCAGCAGTGAGACAGGCGCCAACACTGAAGCTTTCTTT. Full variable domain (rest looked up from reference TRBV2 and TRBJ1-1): EPEVTQTPSHQVTQMGQEVILRCVPISNHLYFYWYRQILGQKVEFLVSFYNNEISEKSEIFDDQFSVERPDGSNFTLKIRSTKLEDSAMYFCASSETGANTEAFFGQGTRLTVV.

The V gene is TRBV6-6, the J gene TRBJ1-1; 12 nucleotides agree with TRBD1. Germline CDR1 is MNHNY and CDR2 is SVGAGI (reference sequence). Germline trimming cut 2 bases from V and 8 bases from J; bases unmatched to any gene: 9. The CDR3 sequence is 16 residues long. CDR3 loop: CASSYVGAGTGGEAFF. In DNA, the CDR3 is TGTGCCAGCAGTTACGTTGGGGCCGGGACAGGGGGCGAAGCTTTCTTT.

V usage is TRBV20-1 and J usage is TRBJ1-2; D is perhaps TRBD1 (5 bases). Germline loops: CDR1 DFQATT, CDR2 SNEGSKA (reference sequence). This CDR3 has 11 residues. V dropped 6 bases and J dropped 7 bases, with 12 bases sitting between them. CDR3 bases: TGCAGTGCCCGGCCCCAGGGTGGCTACACCTTC. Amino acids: CSARPQGGYTF.

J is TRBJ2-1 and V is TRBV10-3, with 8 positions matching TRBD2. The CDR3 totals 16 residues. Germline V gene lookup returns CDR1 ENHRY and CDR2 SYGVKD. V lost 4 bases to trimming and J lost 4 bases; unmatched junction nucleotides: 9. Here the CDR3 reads CAISGSGSGTYNEQFF. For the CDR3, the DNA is TGTGCCATCAGTGGGAGTGGTAGCGGGACTTACAATGAGCAGTTCTTC.

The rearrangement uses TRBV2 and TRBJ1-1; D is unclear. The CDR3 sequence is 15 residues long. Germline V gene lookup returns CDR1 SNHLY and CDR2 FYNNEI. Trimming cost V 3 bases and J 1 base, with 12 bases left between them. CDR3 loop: CASSDEGQPNTEAFF. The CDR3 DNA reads TGTGCCAGCAGTGACGAGGGCCAGCCGAACACTGAAGCTTTCTTT.

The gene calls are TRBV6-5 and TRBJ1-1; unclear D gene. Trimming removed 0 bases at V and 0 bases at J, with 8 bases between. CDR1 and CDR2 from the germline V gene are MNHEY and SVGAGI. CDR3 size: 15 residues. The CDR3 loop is CASSYSRVMNTEAFF. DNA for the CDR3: TGTGCCAGCAGTTACTCCCGGGTCATGAACACTGAAGCTTTCTTT.

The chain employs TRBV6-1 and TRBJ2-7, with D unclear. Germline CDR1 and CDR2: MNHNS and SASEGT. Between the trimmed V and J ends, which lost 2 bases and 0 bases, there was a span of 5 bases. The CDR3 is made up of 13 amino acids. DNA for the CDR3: TGTGCCAGCAGTGAAAGCCTCTCCTACGAGCAGTACTTC. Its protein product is CASSESLSYEQYF.

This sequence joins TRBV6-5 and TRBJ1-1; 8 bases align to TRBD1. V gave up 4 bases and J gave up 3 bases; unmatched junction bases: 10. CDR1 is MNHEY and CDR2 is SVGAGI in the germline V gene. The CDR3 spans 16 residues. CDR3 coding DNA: TGTGCCAGCAGTTCCCCCCGTGGACAGGGCCACACTGAAGCTTTCTTT. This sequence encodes CASSSPRGQGHTEAFF.

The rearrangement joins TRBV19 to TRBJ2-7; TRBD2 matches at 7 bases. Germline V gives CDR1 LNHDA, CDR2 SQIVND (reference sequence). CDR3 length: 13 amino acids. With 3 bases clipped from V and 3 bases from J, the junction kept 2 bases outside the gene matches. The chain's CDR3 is CASSIQRDYEQYF. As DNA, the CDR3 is TGTGCCAGTAGTATCCAGCGGGACTACGAGCAGTACTTC.

CDR3 sequence (DNA): TGTGCCAGCAGCTTGGCATTGTTACAGGGGAAGGTCTATGGCTACACCTTC. Translated, it gives CASSLALLQGKVYGYTF. This chain joins TRBV5-8 and TRBJ1-2; 7 bases match TRBD1. Unmatched junction bases numbered 12, after V lost 0 bases and J lost 4 bases. Germline V gene data show CDR1 as SGHTS and CDR2 as YDEGEE. The CDR3 totals 17 residues.

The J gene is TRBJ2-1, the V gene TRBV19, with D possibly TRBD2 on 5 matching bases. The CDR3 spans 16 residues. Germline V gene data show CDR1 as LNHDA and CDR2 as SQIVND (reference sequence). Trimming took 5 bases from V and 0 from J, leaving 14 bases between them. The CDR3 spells CASSRGLMSSYNEQFF. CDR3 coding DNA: TGTGCCAGTAGTCGCGGACTGATGAGCTCCTACAATGAGCAGTTCTTC. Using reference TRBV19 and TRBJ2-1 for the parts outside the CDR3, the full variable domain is DGGITQSPKYLFRKEGQNVTLSCEQNLNHDAMYWYRQDPGQGLRLIYYSQIVNDFQKGDIAEGYSVSREKKESFPLTVTSAQKNPTAFYLCASSRGLMSSYNEQFFGPGTRLTVL.

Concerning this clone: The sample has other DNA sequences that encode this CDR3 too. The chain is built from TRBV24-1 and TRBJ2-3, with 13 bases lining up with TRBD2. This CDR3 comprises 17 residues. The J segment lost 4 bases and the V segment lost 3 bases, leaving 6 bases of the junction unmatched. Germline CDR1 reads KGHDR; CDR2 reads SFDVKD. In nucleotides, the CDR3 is TGTGCCACCAGTGATCTCGGACTAGCGGGAGAAGCAGATACGCAGTATTTT. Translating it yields CATSDLGLAGEADTQYF.

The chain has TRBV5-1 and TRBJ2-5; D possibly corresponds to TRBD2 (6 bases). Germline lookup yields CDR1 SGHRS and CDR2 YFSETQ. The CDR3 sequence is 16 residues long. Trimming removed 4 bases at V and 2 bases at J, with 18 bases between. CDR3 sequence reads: CASSEIPTSIQETQYF. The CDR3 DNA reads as TGCGCCAGCAGCGAAATTCCTACTAGCATTCAAGAGACCCAGTACTTC.

The CDR3 sequence is CASSRGLLMDTQYF. CDR3 nucleotides: TGTGCCAGCAGCCGGGGACTCCTCATGGATACGCAGTATTTT. The J gene is TRBJ2-3, the V gene TRBV7-3, with D perhaps TRBD2 (6 bases). Trimming took off 5 bases at V and 6 bases at J, with 15 bases between the two ends. CDR1 is SGHTA, CDR2 FQGTGA, per germline. The CDR3 is 14 amino acids.

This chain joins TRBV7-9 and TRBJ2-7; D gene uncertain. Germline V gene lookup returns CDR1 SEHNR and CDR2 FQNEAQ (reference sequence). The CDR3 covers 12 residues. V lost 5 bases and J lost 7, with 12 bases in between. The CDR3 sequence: CASSRLGREQYF. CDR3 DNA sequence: TGTGCCAGCAGCCGCCTAGGTCGTGAGCAGTACTTC.

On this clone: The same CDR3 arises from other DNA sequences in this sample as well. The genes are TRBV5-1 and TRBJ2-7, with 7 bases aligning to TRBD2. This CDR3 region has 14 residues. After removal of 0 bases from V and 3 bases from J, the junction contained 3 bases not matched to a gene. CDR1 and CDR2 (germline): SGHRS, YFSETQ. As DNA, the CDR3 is TGCGCCAGCAGCTTGGTTGCGGGAGACTACGAGCAGTACTTC. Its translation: CASSLVAGDYEQYF.

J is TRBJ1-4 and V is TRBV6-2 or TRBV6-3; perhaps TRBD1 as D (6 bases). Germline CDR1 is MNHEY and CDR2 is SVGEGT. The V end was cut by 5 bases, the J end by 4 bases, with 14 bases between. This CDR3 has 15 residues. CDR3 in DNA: TGTGCCAGCAGTGACAGGACAAGGATTAATGAAAAACTGTTTTTT. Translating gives CASSDRTRINEKLFF.

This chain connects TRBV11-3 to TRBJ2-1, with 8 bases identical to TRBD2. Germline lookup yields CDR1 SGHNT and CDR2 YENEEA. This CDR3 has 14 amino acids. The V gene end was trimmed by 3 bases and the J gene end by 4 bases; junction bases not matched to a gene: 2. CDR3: CASSLGLVYNEQFF. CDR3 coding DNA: TGTGCCAGCAGCTTGGGACTAGTTTACAATGAGCAGTTCTTC.

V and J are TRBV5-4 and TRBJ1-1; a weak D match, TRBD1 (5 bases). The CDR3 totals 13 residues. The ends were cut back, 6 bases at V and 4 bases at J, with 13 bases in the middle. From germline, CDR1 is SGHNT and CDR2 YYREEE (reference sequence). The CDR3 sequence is CASTPEGSTEAFF. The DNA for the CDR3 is TGTGCCAGCACCCCGGAGGGGAGCACTGAAGCTTTCTTT.

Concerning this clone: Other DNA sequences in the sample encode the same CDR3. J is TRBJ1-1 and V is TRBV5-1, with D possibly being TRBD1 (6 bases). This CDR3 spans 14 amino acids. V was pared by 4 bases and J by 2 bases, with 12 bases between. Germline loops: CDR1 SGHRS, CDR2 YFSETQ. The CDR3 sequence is CASSQQGGNTEAFF. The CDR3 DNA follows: TGCGCCAGCAGCCAACAGGGTGGAAACACTGAAGCTTTCTTT.

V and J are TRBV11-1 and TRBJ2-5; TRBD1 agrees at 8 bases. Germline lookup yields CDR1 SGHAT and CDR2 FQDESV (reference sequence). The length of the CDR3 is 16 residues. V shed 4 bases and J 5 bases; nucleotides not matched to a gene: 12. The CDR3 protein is CASSSGATGAKETQYF. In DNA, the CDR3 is TGTGCCAGCAGCTCGGGGGCGACAGGGGCGAAGGAGACCCAGTACTTC.

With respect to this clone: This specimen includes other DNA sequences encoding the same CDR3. The CDR3 protein is CASSFGLPQETQYF. CDR3 nucleotide sequence: TGTGCCAGCAGCTTTGGGCTACCTCAAGAGACCCAGTACTTC. V usage is TRBV7-2 and J usage is TRBJ2-5, with D unresolved. The germline V and J ends were trimmed by 3 bases and 2 bases, with 10 bases remaining between them. The CDR3 is 14 residues long. CDR1 is SGHTA and CDR2 is FQGNSA in the germline V gene.

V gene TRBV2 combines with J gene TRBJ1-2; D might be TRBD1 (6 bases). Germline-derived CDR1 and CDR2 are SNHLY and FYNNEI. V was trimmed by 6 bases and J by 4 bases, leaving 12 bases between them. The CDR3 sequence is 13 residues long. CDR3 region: CASRVQGSYGYTF. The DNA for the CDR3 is TGTGCCAGCAGGGTTCAGGGGTCCTATGGCTACACCTTC.